This T cell receptor (beta chain) was obtained from a study of Graves' ophthalmopathy and Graves' hyperthyroidism. Study-level information: Peripheral blood was gathered at the point of initial diagnosis, before any treatment started. Points from the study as a whole: Cross-validated, the 13-signature model showed 87.88%/81.08% sensitivity/specificity, and 80%/75% in the test set.

Amplification targeted the TCR beta CDR3 regions, with RNA transcripts as the source material. The workflow started with a first-round RT-PCR run with HTBI primers and then moved on to a second-round multiplex PCR. TCRdb reprocessed the multiplex PCR reads with MiXCR, giving one entry per CDR3 protein. The repertoire holds about 480,000 distinct CDR3 sequences, with approximately 15% as singletons. This clonotype was observed many times. Its antigen is still unknown. With 5 bases removed from V and 3 bases from J, the gap between germline ends came to 16 bases. This CDR3 spans 15 amino acids. Germline V gene lookup returns CDR1 LNHDA and CDR2 SQIVND (reference sequence). The source of the PBMCs was around 10 ml of fresh peripheral blood.

The receptor comes from a young woman with Graves' ophthalmopathy. Sequenced: blood. This rearrangement joins TRBV19 to TRBJ1-1; D call uncertain. The CDR3 bases are TGTGCCAGTAGTCCCCACACCCCCCGGGACACTGAAGCTTTCTTT. It translates to CASSPHTPRDTEAFF.